The rows below give T cell receptor beta chains drawn from one sample of a study of graft-versus-host responses after intestinal transplantation. TCRdb's copy holds only in-frame clones and misses some; the assay was immunoSEQ multiplex PCR. This table has tens of thousands of clones, around 90% appearing once. This sample comprised ileum tissue, obtained around 200 days after intestinal transplant. Every receptor here comes from a human patient who received an intestinal transplant, so some T cells may come from the graft donor. Both conserved end residues are part of each CDR3. The D gene is left open where the match is weak. Rows may omit the clone size; those that give it use once, few, many or a size class.

clone_size | j_call | d_call | v_call | cdr3_aa | cdr3_nt
. | TRBJ1-3 | TRBD1 | TRBV10-3 | CAISGGQLGSGNTIYF | TGTGCCATCAGTGGGGGACAGCTGGGCTCTGGAAACACCATATATTTT
. | TRBJ2-7 | . | TRBV4-1 | CASSPDGSYEQYF | TGCGCCAGCAGCCCCGACGGCTCCTACGAGCAGTACTTC
. | TRBJ2-1 | TRBD2 | TRBV5-4 | CASSLASGVKYNEQFF | TGTGCCAGCAGCTTGGCTAGCGGGGTGAAGTACAATGAGCAGTTCTTC
. | TRBJ1-2 | . | TRBV28 | CASSRTDTYGYTF | TGTGCCAGCAGTAGGACAGACACCTATGGCTACACCTTC
. | TRBJ2-1 | . | TRBV7-9 | CASRGPAAPNEQFF | TGTGCCAGCAGGGGCCCAGCCGCCCCCAATGAGCAGTTCTTC
. | TRBJ2-1 | TRBD2 | TRBV5-1 | CASSPRLGTSGFYNEQFF | TGCGCCAGCAGCCCCCGACTGGGGACTAGCGGGTTCTACAATGAGCAGTTCTTC
. | TRBJ2-7 | TRBD2 | TRBV5-1 | CASSFVPGGEQYF | TGCGCCAGCAGCTTTGTACCCGGGGGGGAGCAGTACTTC
. | TRBJ2-7 | . | TRBV18 | CASSPRRHPSRPSYEQYF | TGTGCCAGCTCACCACGACGCCACCCCAGCAGGCCATCCTACGAGCAGTACTTC
. | TRBJ1-4 | TRBD1 | TRBV5-1 | CASSPTGGATNEKLFF | TGCGCCAGCAGCCCGACAGGGGGCGCAACTAATGAAAAACTGTTTTTT
. | TRBJ2-7 | . | TRBV7-9 | CASSPSGGSEQYF | TGTGCCAGCAGCCCCTCGGGGGGCTCCGAGCAGTACTTC
. | TRBJ1-5 | TRBD1 | TRBV7-6 | CASSPGTGVQPQHF | TGTGCCAGCAGCCCTGGGACAGGGGTTCAGCCCCAGCATTTT
. | TRBJ2-7 | . | TRBV15 | CATSRDSGNEQYF | TGTGCCACCAGCAGAGATTCAGGGAACGAGCAGTACTTC
. | TRBJ1-4 | . | TRBV6-1 | CASSEAFTTTNEKLFF | TGTGCCAGCAGTGAAGCGTTTACTACAACTAATGAAAAACTGTTTTTT
. | TRBJ1-2 | . | TRBV27 | CASRDRWTDGYTF | TGTGCCAGCAGGGATAGATGGACGGATGGCTACACCTTT
. | TRBJ2-7 | . | TRBV6-1 | CASTDYSHEQYF | TGTGCCAGCACGGACTATTCCCACGAGCAGTACTTC
. | TRBJ1-6 | TRBD1 | TRBV30 | CAWGPGQGAPLHF | TGTGCCTGGGGCCCGGGACAGGGGGCACCCCTCCACTTT
. | TRBJ2-2 | . | TRBV10-3 | CANRQETNTGELFF | TGTGCCAATCGACAGGAGACGAACACCGGGGAGCTGTTTTTT
. | TRBJ1-2 | . | TRBV5-6 | CASSLGGRPYGYTF | TGTGCCAGCAGCTTGGGGGGCCGCCCCTATGGCTACACCTTC
. | TRBJ1-2 | . | TRBV5-6 | CASSATGTPGYTF | TGTGCCAGCAGCGCCACAGGGACCCCCGGCTACACCTTC
. | TRBJ2-3 | TRBD2 | TRBV7-7 | CASSSTSGTADTQYF | TGTGCTAGCAGCTCGACTAGCGGGACAGCAGATACGCAGTATTTT
. | TRBJ2-7 | . | TRBV6-5 | CASRGVAGEQYF | TGTGCCAGCAGGGGTGTTGCGGGCGAGCAGTACTTC
. | TRBJ2-7 | TRBD2 | TRBV7-8 | CASSPWTSGGAGEQYF | TGTGCCAGCAGCCCGTGGACTAGCGGGGGGGCCGGGGAGCAGTACTTC
. | TRBJ2-1 | TRBD2 | TRBV6-6 | CASSVTAPGGIF | TGTGCCAGCAGTGTGACAGCCCCCGGGGGGATCTTC
. | TRBJ1-4 | . | TRBV29-1 | CSGTGSINEKLFF | TGCAGCGGAACAGGTTCAATTAATGAAAAACTGTTTTTT
. | TRBJ1-6 | . | TRBV30 | CACTLQGWGTNSPLHF | TGTGCCTGTACTCTGCAGGGGTGGGGGACGAATTCACCCCTCCACTTT
. | TRBJ1-6 | . | TRBV7-2 | CASSLFPSPLHF | TGTGCCAGCAGCTTATTCCCTTCACCCCTCCACTTT
. | TRBJ2-1 | TRBD2 | TRBV7-2 | CASSFSGSGYNEQFF | TGTGCCAGCAGCTTTAGCGGGAGCGGCTACAATGAGCAGTTCTTC
. | TRBJ1-3 | . | TRBV15 | CATSRGTTSGNTIYF | TGTGCCACCAGCAGAGGGACAACCTCTGGAAACACCATATATTTT
. | TRBJ2-7 | TRBD1 | TRBV4-2 | CASSQGGRDRASYEQYF | TGTGCCAGCAGCCAAGGAGGCCGAGACAGGGCTTCCTACGAGCAGTACTTC
. | TRBJ2-7 | . | TRBV28 | CASSLRRRGPSYEQYF | TGTGCCAGCAGTTTAAGGCGGCGGGGGCCCTCCTACGAGCAGTACTTC
. | TRBJ1-5 | . | TRBV5-6 | CASRAGDSNQPQHF | TGTGCCAGCAGGGCAGGGGATAGCAATCAGCCCCAGCATTTT
. | TRBJ2-5 | . | TRBV7-2 | CASSLVEETQYF | TGTGCCAGCAGCCTCGTGGAAGAGACCCAGTACTTC
. | TRBJ2-7 | TRBD2 | TRBV28 | CASSPTGGADFEQYF | TGTGCCAGCAGTCCCACGGGGGGGGCAGATTTCGAGCAGTACTTC
few | TRBJ2-2 | . | TRBV11-2 | CASSLVKRANTGELFF | TGTGCCAGCAGCTTAGTTAAGCGGGCAAACACCGGGGAGCTGTTTTTT
few | TRBJ2-7 | TRBD1 | TRBV2 | CASSARGLGSYEQYF | TGTGCCAGCAGTGCGAGGGGGCTAGGTTCCTACGAGCAGTACTTC
. | TRBJ2-1 | . | TRBV5-1 | CASSLVGGGYNEQFF | TGCGCCAGCAGCTTGGTTGGGGGTGGCTACAATGAGCAGTTCTTC
. | TRBJ2-3 | . | TRBV5-6 | CASSSSVYLTDTQYF | TGTGCCAGCAGCTCTAGCGTCTACCTCACAGATACGCAGTATTTT